The rows below give T cell receptor beta chains drawn from one sample of a study of blood T cells in healthy people across ages. MiXCR, applied by TCRdb to the 5' RACE reads, yields one record per CDR3 protein. This table holds hundreds of thousands of distinct CDR3 sequences, about 30% found once. Sequenced sample: blood. The receptors were gathered from a woman aged 80 or over in good health. The CDR3 runs from the conserved cysteine through the conserved F or W. Fields, in order: CDR3 length, V gene, D gene, J gene, clone size, CDR3 protein, CDR3 DNA. A D gene is named only where the DNA matches it firmly. Expanded clones are given a class, and other clones once, few, many or no size at all.

>16|TRBV15|TRBD1|TRBJ2-1|few
CATPPGTGGYIDEQFF
TGTGCCACACCACCCGGGACAGGGGGCTATATTGATGAGCAGTTCTTC
>12|TRBV5-1|NA|TRBJ1-5|many
CASSPTGQPQHF
TGCGCCAGCAGCCCGACGGGACAGCCCCAGCATTTT
>13|TRBV7-6|NA|TRBJ1-3|NA
CASSVNTRNTIYF
TGTGCCAGCAGCGTAAACACTAGAAACACCATATATTTT
>16|TRBV30|TRBD1|TRBJ2-7|many
CAWSPLTGTGYYEQYF
TGTGCCTGGAGTCCCCTAACCGGGACAGGCTATTACGAGCAGTACTTC
>14|TRBV27|NA|TRBJ2-7|many
CASSLSVGSHEQYF
TGTGCCAGCAGTTTATCAGTGGGGTCCCACGAGCAGTACTTC
>16|TRBV7-8|NA|TRBJ2-1|many
CASSLSSFSSYNEQFF
TGTGCCAGCAGCTTATCCAGTTTCAGCTCCTACAATGAGCAGTTCTTC
>16|TRBV6-5|NA|TRBJ2-7|many
CASSYPFRVRSYEQYF
TGTGCCAGCAGTTACCCTTTCAGGGTTCGATCCTACGAGCAGTACTTC
>14|TRBV20-1|NA|TRBJ2-7|many
CSASAVVYTYEQYF
TGCAGTGCTTCTGCCGTGGTTTACACCTACGAGCAGTACTTC
>17|TRBV11-2|NA|TRBJ2-1|many
CASSFFWTSTSYNEQFF
TGTGCCAGCAGCTTTTTCTGGACGAGCACCTCCTACAATGAGCAGTTCTTC
>14|TRBV24-1|NA|TRBJ2-7|NA
CATSDPGQSYEQYF
TGTGCCACCAGTGATCCGGGACAATCCTACGAGCAGTACTTC
>18|TRBV7-8|NA|TRBJ2-6|many
CASSSDQTGPSGANVLTF
TGTGCCAGCAGCTCCGACCAAACAGGGCCCTCTGGGGCCAACGTCCTGACTTTC
>14|TRBV2|NA|TRBJ2-6|NA
CASSSRGAKNVLTF
TGTGCCAGCAGTTCCAGGGGGGCAAAGAACGTCCTGACTTTC
>14|TRBV6-5|NA|TRBJ1-1|NA
CASSYSFGLSEAFF
TGTGCCAGCAGTTACTCATTTGGACTATCTGAAGCTTTCTTT
>15|TRBV5-1|TRBD1|TRBJ1-2|NA
CASNSRTGADYGYTF
TGCGCCAGCAACTCAAGGACAGGGGCGGATTATGGCTACACCTTC
>15|TRBV29-1|NA|TRBJ1-2|many
CSVDLHPGTNYGYTF
TGCAGCGTCGACTTGCATCCGGGCACTAACTATGGCTACACCTTC
>13|TRBV7-3|TRBD2|TRBJ2-1|NA
CASSPGRAHEQFF
TGTGCCAGCAGCCCTGGGAGGGCCCATGAGCAGTTCTTC